The text below deals with one T cell receptor (beta chain). Its antigen remains unknown. Assay version v3.0 of immunoSEQ was used, and it was run at survey level. Generated by immunoSEQ multiplex PCR, the TCRdb table keeps only in-frame clones and is missing some. Of roughly 35,000 clones in the sample, almost 85% are singletons; the top ten hold around 4.4%. The source of the sample is a study of long-term antiretroviral therapy in people with HIV. Study results and caveats: The study found that diversity rose after ART but stayed below transplant donor controls. Dominance of pre-ART expanded clones persisted, fluctuating and often declining after ART. HIV repertoires covered narrower CDR3 length ranges than controls did. The blood, collected between about 2004 and 2017, was possibly taken under older ART regimens.

Between the trimmed V and J ends, which lost 0 bases and 5 bases, there was a span of 16 bases. Germline CDR1 and CDR2: MNHEY and SMNVEV (reference sequence). The CDR3 loop spans 16 amino acids. The sample consisted of unsorted PBMCs, taken around 3.3 years after starting antiretroviral therapy. The chain employs TRBV27 and TRBJ1-1; a weak D match, TRBD1 (6 bases). The clonotype originates from a man in his late teens or twenties with HIV. This CDR3 is CASSLSSRGAGTEAFF. The CDR3 coding sequence is TGTGCCAGCAGTTTATCGAGTCGGGGGGCAGGGACTGAAGCTTTCTTT.